One and the same sample provided the 17 T cell receptor beta chains below, sequenced in a study of cytomegalovirus exposure and HLA in healthy donors (TCRdb year 2017). Library creation used the immunoSEQ multiplex PCR assay. Drawn from immuneACCESS, this table holds only the in-frame rearrangements with V and J called that TCRdb kept. Clones are partly lost; checked studies trace under half to an unresolved V gene and leave the rest unexplained. This sample is represented by some 170,000 clones; approximately 84% of them were singletons. The ten largest account for 10% of the sample. Specimen: PBMCs. These receptors originate from a man aged 25 to 40 in good health and CMV-seropositive.

The rearrangement joins TRBV30 to TRBJ2-3; 9 bases are a match to TRBD2. With 1 base clipped from V and 2 bases from J, the junction kept 4 bases outside the gene matches. This CDR3 contains 15 residues. Germline loops: CDR1 GTSNPN, CDR2 SVGIG (reference sequence). The chain's CDR3 is CAWSDLAGNTDTQYF. The CDR3 DNA is TGTGCCTGGAGTGACCTAGCGGGGAACACAGATACGCAGTATTTT.

The chain joins TRBV18 to TRBJ1-2; D is ambiguous. CDR1 is KGHSH, CDR2 LQKENI, per germline. The CDR3 runs 16 residues. V lost 2 bases to trimming and J lost 6 bases, with 19 bases between them. The CDR3 loop reads CASSPRSQFPLDGYTF. As DNA, the CDR3 is TGTGCCAGCTCACCAAGGAGCCAGTTCCCTTTGGATGGCTACACCTTC.

The rearrangement links TRBV5-4 to TRBJ2-7; TRBD1 is a possible D gene (6 bases). Germline loops: CDR1 SGHNT, CDR2 YYREEE (reference sequence). The V and J ends lost 3 bases and 5 bases respectively, with 15 bases between them. This CDR3 has 14 residues. The CDR3 sequence is CASSSRSGDDEQYF. The CDR3 region has the DNA TGTGCCAGCAGCTCTCGTTCAGGGGACGACGAGCAGTACTTC.

The chain recombines TRBV6-1 with TRBJ2-1; tentatively, D is TRBD2 (5 bases). V dropped 7 bases and J dropped 4 bases, with 11 bases sitting between them. The CDR3 runs 13 residues. Looked up from germline, CDR1 is MNHNS and CDR2 is SASEGT. CDR3 in DNA: TGTGCCAGCACCGGACTTAATTACAATGAGCAGTTCTTC. This sequence encodes CASTGLNYNEQFF.

The rearrangement joins TRBV6-5 to TRBJ1-2; 8 bases match TRBD1. The CDR3 has 15 amino acids. The ends lost 6 bases at V and 3 bases at J; junction bases unmatched: 9. Germline lookup yields CDR1 MNHEY and CDR2 SVGAGI. The CDR3 sequence: CASRPWGQEDYGYTF. The CDR3 DNA reads as TGTGCCAGCAGACCCTGGGGACAGGAGGACTATGGCTACACCTTC.

The chain couples TRBV7-9 to TRBJ1-2; 12 nucleotides line up with TRBD1. The J segment lost 3 bases and the V segment lost 1 base, leaving 6 bases of the junction unmatched. CDR1 and CDR2 (germline): SEHNR, FQNEAQ (reference sequence). CDR3 size: 17 residues. The CDR3 region is CASSLVPGQGADYGYTF. As DNA, the CDR3 is TGTGCCAGCAGCTTAGTGCCGGGACAGGGGGCCGACTATGGCTACACCTTC.

This sequence joins TRBV4-3 and TRBJ1-6, with TRBD1 identical over 9 bases. J was trimmed by 7 bases and V by 0 bases; bases with no gene match: 10. The CDR3 consists of 18 residues. In germline, CDR1 is LGHNA, CDR2 YSLEER. The CDR3 spells CASSQDPGGTGNNSPLHF. CDR3 in DNA: TGCGCCAGCAGCCAAGATCCCGGGGGGACAGGGAACAATTCACCCCTCCACTTT.

The V and J genes are TRBV5-1 and TRBJ2-5, with TRBD2 matching 10 bases. The CDR3 spans 15 residues. Per the germline V gene, CDR1 is SGHRS and CDR2 is YFSETQ. With 4 bases clipped from V and 4 bases from J, the junction kept 7 bases outside the gene matches. This CDR3 is CASSRASGRVETQYF. The CDR3 nucleotides are TGCGCCAGCAGCAGGGCTAGCGGGAGAGTAGAGACCCAGTACTTC. Looking up the rest from reference TRBV5-1 and TRBJ2-5 gives the full variable domain: KAGVTQTPRYLIKTRGQQVTLSCSPISGHRSVSWYQQTPGQGLQFLFEYFSETQRNKGNFPGRFSGRQFSNSRSEMNVSTLELGDSALYLCASSRASGRVETQYFGPGTRLLVL.

This sequence joins TRBV5-6 and TRBJ1-2; TRBD1 matches at 8 bases. The CDR3 spans 17 residues. V lost 1 base to trimming and J lost 0 bases; unmatched junction nucleotides: 8. Per germline, CDR1 SGHDT and CDR2 YYEEEE. This chain's CDR3 is CASSLFGTGKANYGYTF. CDR3 DNA sequence: TGTGCCAGCAGCTTGTTTGGGACAGGAAAAGCTAACTATGGCTACACCTTC. Full variable domain (outside the CDR3, taken from reference TRBV5-6 and TRBJ1-2): DAGVTQSPTHLIKTRGQQVTLRCSPKSGHDTVSWYQQALGQGPQFIFQYYEEEERQRGNFPDRFSGHQFPNYSSELNVNALLLGDSALYLCASSLFGTGKANYGYTFGSGTRLTVV.

V and J are TRBV7-9 and TRBJ1-2; D call uncertain. CDR3 length: 10 residues. In germline, CDR1 is SEHNR, CDR2 FQNEAQ (reference sequence). V was shortened by 8 bases and J by 8 bases, with 9 bases between the two germline ends. This CDR3 reads CASGLEGYTF. CDR3 in DNA: TGTGCCAGCGGGCTCGAGGGCTACACCTTC.

This clone showed up just once. The chain recombines TRBV30 with TRBJ2-2, with a possible D match to TRBD2 (5 bases). The CDR3 sequence is 15 residues long. V was trimmed by 7 bases and J by 0 bases, leaving 15 bases between them. Germline V gene data show CDR1 as GTSNPN and CDR2 as SVGIG (reference sequence). CDR3 bases: TGTGCCTCGGTCGGGAAGCGGACGAACACCGGGGAGCTGTTTTTT. Translated, it gives CASVGKRTNTGELFF.

CDR3 region: CASSQGGENYNQPQHF. In DNA, the CDR3 is TGTGCCAGCTCACAAGGGGGAGAGAATTATAATCAGCCCCAGCATTTT. The rearrangement uses TRBV18 and TRBJ1-5, with a tentative D call TRBD1 (6 bases). Trimming took 4 bases from V and 4 from J, leaving 17 bases between them. Germline CDR1 is KGHSH and CDR2 is LQKENI. The CDR3 spans 16 residues.

The chain combines TRBV10-1 with TRBJ2-1, with TRBD2 identical over 7 bases. Losses at the gene ends were 3 bases for V and 2 bases for J; bases not matched to a gene: 13. The CDR3 has 18 amino acids. CDR1 WNHNN and CDR2 SYGVQD come from the germline V gene (reference sequence). The CDR3 DNA reads TGCGCCAGCAGTGATAGACACCCGACTAGCATGGCCTACAATGAGCAGTTCTTC. Translation: CASSDRHPTSMAYNEQFF.

This rearrangement joins TRBV10-3 to TRBJ2-2, with 7 bases aligning to TRBD2. This CDR3 is 16 amino acids long. J was trimmed by 1 base and V by 5 bases; bases with no gene match: 7. The germline V gene has CDR1 ENHRY and CDR2 SYGVKD. CDR3 sequence: CAISLAGPENTGELFF. The CDR3 coding sequence is TGTGCCATCAGTTTAGCGGGCCCCGAGAACACCGGGGAGCTGTTTTTT.

This sequence joins TRBV11-2 and TRBJ1-5; D gene uncertain. This CDR3 contains 12 residues. The ends were cut back, 1 base at V and 14 bases at J, with 12 bases in the middle. CDR1 and CDR2 from the germline V gene are SGHAT and FQNNGV. The CDR3 reads CASSLVPVLKHF. CDR3 sequence (DNA): TGTGCCAGCAGCTTAGTTCCAGTCCTCAAGCATTTT.

The rearrangement uses TRBV10-1 and TRBJ2-7, with TRBD1 as a possible D gene (6 bases). Trimming left V 0 bases short and J 2 bases short, with 17 bases between. CDR1 is WNHNN, CDR2 SYGVQD, per germline (reference sequence). The CDR3 sequence is 17 residues long. CDR3 sequence reads: CASSESFTRDTAYEQYF. The CDR3 region has the DNA TGCGCCAGCAGTGAGTCCTTTACAAGGGACACAGCCTACGAGCAGTACTTC.

V gene TRBV9 combines with J gene TRBJ1-2; 11 bases are shared with TRBD1. The V segment lost 8 bases and the J segment 0 bases; nucleotides outside the gene matches: 3. Per the germline V gene, CDR1 is SGDLS and CDR2 is YYNGEE. CDR3 length: 14 residues. CDR3 in DNA: TGTGCCAGTGGGACAGGGGGAGCTAACTATGGCTACACCTTC. Residues: CASGTGGANYGYTF.